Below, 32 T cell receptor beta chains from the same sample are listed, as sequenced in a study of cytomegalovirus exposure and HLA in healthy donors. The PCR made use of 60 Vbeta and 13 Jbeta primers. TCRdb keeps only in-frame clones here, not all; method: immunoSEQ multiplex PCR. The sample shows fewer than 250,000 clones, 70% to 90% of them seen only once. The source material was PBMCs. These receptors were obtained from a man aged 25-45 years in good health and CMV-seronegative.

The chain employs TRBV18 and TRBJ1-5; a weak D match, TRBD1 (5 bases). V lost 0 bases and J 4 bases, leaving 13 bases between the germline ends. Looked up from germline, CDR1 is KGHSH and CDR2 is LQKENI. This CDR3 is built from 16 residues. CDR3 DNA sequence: TGTGCCAGCTCACCACCAGGGCCGCAGGGAAATCAGCCCCAGCATTTT. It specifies CASSPPGPQGNQPQHF. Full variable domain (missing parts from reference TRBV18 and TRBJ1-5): NAGVMQNPRHLVRRRGQEARLRCSPMKGHSHVYWYRQLPEEGLKFMVYLQKENIIDESGMPKERFSAEFPKEGPSILRIQQVVRGDSAAYFCASSPPGPQGNQPQHFGDGTRLSIL.

The DNA for the CDR3 is TGTGCCAGCAGTGCAAGATCAGCCTACAATGAGCAGTTCTTC. Its translation is CASSARSAYNEQFF. The rearrangement uses TRBV6-5 and TRBJ2-1; D remains ambiguous. Germline loops: CDR1 MNHEY, CDR2 SVGAGI. V lost 5 bases and J 2 bases, leaving 10 bases between the germline ends. The CDR3 covers 14 residues.

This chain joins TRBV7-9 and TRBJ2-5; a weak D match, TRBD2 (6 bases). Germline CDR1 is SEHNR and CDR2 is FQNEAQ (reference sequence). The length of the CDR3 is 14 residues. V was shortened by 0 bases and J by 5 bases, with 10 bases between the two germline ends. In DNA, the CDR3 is TGTGCCAGCAGCTTAGCGCTCGGGGGTGAGACCCAGTACTTC. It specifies CASSLALGGETQYF.

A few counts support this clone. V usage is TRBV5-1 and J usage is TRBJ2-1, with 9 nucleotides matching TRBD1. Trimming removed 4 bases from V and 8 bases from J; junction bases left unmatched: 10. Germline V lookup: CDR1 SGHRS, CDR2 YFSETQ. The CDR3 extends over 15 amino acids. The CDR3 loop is CASSGGQGLGDEQFF. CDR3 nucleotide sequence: TGCGCCAGCAGCGGGGGACAGGGTTTAGGGGATGAGCAGTTCTTC.

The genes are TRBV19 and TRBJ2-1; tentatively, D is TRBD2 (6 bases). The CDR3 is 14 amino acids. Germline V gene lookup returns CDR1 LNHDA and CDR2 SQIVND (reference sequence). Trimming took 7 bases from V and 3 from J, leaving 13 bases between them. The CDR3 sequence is CASTERGIYNEQFF. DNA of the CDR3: TGTGCCAGTACTGAACGGGGGATCTACAATGAGCAGTTCTTC. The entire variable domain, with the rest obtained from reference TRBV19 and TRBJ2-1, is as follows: DGGITQSPKYLFRKEGQNVTLSCEQNLNHDAMYWYRQDPGQGLRLIYYSQIVNDFQKGDIAEGYSVSREKKESFPLTVTSAQKNPTAFYLCASTERGIYNEQFFGPGTRLTVL.

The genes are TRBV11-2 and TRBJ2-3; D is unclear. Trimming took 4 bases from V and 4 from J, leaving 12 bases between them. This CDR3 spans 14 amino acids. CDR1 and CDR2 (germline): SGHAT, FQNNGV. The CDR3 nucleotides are TGTGCCAGCAGCTCCGCCCTAGAGGCAGATACGCAGTATTTT. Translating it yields CASSSALEADTQYF.

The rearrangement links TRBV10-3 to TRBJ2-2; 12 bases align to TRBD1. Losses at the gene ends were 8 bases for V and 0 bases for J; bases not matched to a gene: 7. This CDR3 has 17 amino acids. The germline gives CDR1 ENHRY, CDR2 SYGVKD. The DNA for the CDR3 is TGTGCCATCCGCCGGGACAGGGGGCCCGCGAACACCGGGGAGCTGTTTTTT. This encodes CAIRRDRGPANTGELFF.

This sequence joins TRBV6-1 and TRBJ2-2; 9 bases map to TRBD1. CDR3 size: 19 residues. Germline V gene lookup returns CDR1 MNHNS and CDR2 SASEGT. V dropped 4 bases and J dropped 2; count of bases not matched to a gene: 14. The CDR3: CASSGTPRGTGINTGELFF. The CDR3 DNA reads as TGTGCCAGCAGTGGTACACCTCGAGGGACAGGGATTAACACCGGGGAGCTGTTTTTT.

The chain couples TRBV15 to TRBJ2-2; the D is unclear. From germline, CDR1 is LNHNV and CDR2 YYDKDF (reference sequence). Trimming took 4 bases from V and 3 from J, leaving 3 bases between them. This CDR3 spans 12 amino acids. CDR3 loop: CATSTYTGELFF. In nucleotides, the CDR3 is TGTGCCACCAGCACCTACACCGGGGAGCTGTTTTTT. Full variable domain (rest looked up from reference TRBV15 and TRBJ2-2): DAMVIQNPRYQVTQFGKPVTLSCSQTLNHNVMYWYQQKSSQAPKLLFHYYDKDFNNEADTPDNFQSRRPNTSFCFLDIRSPGLGDTAMYLCATSTYTGELFFGEGSRLTVL.

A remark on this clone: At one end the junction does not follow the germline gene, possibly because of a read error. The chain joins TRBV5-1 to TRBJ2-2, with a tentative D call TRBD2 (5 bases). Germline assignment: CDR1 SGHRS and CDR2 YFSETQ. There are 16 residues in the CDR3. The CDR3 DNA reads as TGCGCCAGCAGCTGGAGGCAGGTCGCGAACATCGGGGAGCTGTTTTTT. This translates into CASSWRQVANIGELFF.

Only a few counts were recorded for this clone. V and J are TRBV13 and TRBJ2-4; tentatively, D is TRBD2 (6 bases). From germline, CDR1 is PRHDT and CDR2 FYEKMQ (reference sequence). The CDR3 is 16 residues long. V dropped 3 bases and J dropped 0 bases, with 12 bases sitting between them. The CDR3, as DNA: TGTGCCAGCAGCTTTCAGGAGGGGACAGCCAAAAACATTCAGTACTTC. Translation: CASSFQEGTAKNIQYF. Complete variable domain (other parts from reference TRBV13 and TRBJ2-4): AAGVIQSPRHLIKEKRETATLKCYPIPRHDTVYWYQQGPGQDPQFLISFYEKMQSDKGSIPDRFSAQQFSDYHSELNMSSLELGDSALYFCASSFQEGTAKNIQYFGAGTRLSVL.

The CDR3 bases are TGTGCCAGCAGCCCTTTGGGCGGGGGTAGCACAGATACGCAGTATTTT. It translates to CASSPLGGGSTDTQYF. The rearrangement uses TRBV5-6 and TRBJ2-3; 7 bases are shared with TRBD2. Germline CDR1 reads SGHDT; CDR2 reads YYEEEE. With V trimmed by 4 bases and J by 0 bases, 8 bases remained unmatched. This CDR3 is 16 amino acids long.

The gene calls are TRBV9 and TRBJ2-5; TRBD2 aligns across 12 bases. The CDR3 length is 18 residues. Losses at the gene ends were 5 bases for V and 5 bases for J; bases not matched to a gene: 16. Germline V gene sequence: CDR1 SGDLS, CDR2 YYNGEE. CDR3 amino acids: CASRPGGASGGVLETQYF. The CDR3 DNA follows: TGTGCCAGCAGACCCGGGGGGGCTAGCGGGGGGGTTCTGGAGACCCAGTACTTC.

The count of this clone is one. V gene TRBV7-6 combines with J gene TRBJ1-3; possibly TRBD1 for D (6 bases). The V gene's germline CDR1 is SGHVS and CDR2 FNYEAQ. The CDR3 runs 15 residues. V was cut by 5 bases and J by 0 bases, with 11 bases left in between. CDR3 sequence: CASSTGQNSGNTIYF. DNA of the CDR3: TGTGCCAGCAGCACCGGACAGAACTCTGGAAACACCATATATTTT.

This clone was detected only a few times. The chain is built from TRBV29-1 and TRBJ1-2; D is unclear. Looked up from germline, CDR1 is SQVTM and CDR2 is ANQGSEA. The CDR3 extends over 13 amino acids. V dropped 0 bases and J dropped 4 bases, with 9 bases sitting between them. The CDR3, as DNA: TGCAGCGTTGAAGACAGGAATATCTATGGCTACACCTTC. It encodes CSVEDRNIYGYTF.

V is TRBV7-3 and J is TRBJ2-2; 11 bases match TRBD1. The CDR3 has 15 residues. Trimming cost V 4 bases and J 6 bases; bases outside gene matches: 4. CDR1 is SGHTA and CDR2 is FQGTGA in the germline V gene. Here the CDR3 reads CASSSGQGAAGELFF. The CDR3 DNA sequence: TGTGCCAGCAGCTCCGGACAGGGGGCTGCCGGGGAGCTGTTTTTT. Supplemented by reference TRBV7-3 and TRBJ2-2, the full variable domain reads GAGVSQTPSNKVTEKGKYVELRCDPISGHTALYWYRQSLGQGPEFLIYFQGTGAADDSGLPNDRFFAVRPEGSVSTLKIQRTERGDSAVYLCASSSGQGAAGELFFGEGSRLTVL.

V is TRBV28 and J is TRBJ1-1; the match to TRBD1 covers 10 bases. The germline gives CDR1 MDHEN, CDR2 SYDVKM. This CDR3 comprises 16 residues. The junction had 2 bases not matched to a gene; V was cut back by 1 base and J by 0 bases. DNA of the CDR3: TGTGCCAGCAGTTTATCCGGGACAGGGGTGAACACTGAAGCTTTCTTT. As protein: CASSLSGTGVNTEAFF.

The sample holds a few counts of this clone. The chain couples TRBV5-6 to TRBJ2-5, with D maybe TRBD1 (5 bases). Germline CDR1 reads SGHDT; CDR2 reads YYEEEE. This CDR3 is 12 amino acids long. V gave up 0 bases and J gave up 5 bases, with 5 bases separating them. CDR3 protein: CASSLEGETQYF. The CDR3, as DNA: TGTGCCAGCAGCTTGGAGGGGGAGACCCAGTACTTC.

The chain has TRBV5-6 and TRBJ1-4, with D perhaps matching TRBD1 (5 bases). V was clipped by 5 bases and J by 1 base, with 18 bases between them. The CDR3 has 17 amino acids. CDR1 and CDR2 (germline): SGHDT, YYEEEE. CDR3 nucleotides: TGTGCCAGCAGAAGGGGCTTGGGAAGGGGAACTAATGAAAAACTGTTTTTT. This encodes CASRRGLGRGTNEKLFF.

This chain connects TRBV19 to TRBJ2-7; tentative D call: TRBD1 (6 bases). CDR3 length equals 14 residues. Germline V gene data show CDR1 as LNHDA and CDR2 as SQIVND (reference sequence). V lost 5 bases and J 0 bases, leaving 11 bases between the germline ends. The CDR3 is CASSPRTVSYEQYF. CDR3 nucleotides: TGTGCCAGTAGTCCGAGGACAGTCTCCTACGAGCAGTACTTC.

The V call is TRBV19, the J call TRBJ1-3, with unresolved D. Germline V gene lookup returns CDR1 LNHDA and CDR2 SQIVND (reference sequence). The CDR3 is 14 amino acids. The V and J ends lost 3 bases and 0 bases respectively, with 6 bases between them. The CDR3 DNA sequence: TGTGCCAGTAGTATCCACGGCTCTGGAAACACCATATATTTT. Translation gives CASSIHGSGNTIYF.

In DNA, the CDR3 is TGTGCCAGCGGTACTATCCAGCCCCAGCATTTT. This sequence encodes CASGTIQPQHF. This chain connects TRBV28 to TRBJ1-5; D not resolved. Deletions cut 8 bases from V and 7 bases from J, with 9 bases between. The CDR3 is 11 residues long. Germline lookup yields CDR1 MDHEN and CDR2 SYDVKM. Supplemented by reference TRBV28 and TRBJ1-5, the full variable domain reads DVKVTQSSRYLVKRTGEKVFLECVQDMDHENMFWYRQDPGLGLRLIYFSYDVKMKEKGDIPEGYSVSREKKERFSLILESASTNQTSMYLCASGTIQPQHFGDGTRLSIL.

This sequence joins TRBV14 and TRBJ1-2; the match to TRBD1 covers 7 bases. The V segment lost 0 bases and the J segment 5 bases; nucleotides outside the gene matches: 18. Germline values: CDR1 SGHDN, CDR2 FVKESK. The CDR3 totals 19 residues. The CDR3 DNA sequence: TGTGCCAGCAGCCAAGATCCCCGACAGGGACTCAATAAGGGATATGGCTACACCTTC. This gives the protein CASSQDPRQGLNKGYGYTF.

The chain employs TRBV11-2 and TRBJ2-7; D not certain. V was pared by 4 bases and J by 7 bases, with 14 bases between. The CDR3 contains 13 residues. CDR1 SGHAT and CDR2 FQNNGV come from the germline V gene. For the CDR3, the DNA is TGTGCCAGCAGCTCGAATCAGGTCTGGGAGCAGTACTTC. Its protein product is CASSSNQVWEQYF. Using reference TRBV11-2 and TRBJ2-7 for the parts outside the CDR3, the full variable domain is EAGVAQSPRYKIIEKRQSVAFWCNPISGHATLYWYQQILGQGPKLLIQFQNNGVVDDSQLPKDRFSAERLKGVDSTLKIQPAKLEDSAVYLCASSSNQVWEQYFGPGTRLTVT.

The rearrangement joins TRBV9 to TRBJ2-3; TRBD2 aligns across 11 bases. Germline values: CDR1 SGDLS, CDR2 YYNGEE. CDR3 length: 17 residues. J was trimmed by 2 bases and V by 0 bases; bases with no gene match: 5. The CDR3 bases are TGTGCCAGCAGCGTAGTGGGTAGCGGGGGGGCCACAGATACGCAGTATTTT. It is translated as CASSVVGSGGATDTQYF.

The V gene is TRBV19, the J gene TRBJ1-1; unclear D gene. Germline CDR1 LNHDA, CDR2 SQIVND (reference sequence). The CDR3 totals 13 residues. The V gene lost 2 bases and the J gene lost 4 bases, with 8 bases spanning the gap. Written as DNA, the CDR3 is TGTGCCAGTAGTATAATCCCCTTCACTGAAGCTTTCTTT. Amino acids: CASSIIPFTEAFF.

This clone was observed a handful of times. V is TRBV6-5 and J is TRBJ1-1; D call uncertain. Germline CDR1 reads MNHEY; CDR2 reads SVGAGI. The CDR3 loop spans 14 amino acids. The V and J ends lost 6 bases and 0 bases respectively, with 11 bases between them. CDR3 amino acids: CASRSLGVNTEAFF. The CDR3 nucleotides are TGTGCCAGCAGGTCGCTCGGGGTGAACACTGAAGCTTTCTTT.

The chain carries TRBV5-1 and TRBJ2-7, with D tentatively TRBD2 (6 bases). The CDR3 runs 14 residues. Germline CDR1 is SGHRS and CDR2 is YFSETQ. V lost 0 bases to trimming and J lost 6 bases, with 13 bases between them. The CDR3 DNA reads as TGCGCCAGCAGCTTGGCTACTAGCCCCCGCGAGCAGTACTTC. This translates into CASSLATSPREQYF.

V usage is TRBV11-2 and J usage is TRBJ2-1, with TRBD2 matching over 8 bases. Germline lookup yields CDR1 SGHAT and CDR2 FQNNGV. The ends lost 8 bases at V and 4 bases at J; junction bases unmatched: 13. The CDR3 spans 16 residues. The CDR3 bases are TGTGCCAGCCGGTGGGGGAAACTAGCGGATTACAATGAGCAGTTCTTC. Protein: CASRWGKLADYNEQFF.

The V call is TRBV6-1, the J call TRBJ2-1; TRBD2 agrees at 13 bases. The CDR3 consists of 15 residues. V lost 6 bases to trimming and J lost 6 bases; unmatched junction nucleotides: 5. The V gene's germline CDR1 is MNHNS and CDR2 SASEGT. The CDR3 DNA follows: TGTGCCAGCAGACAAACTAGCGGGGGGGGCAATGAGCAGTTCTTC. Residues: CASRQTSGGGNEQFF.

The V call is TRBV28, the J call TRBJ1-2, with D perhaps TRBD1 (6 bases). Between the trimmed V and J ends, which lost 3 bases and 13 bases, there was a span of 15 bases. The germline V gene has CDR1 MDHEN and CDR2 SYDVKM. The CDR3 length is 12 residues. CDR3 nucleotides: TGTGCCAGCAGTTTCCCTCACAGGGTCGGCACCTTC. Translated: CASSFPHRVGTF.

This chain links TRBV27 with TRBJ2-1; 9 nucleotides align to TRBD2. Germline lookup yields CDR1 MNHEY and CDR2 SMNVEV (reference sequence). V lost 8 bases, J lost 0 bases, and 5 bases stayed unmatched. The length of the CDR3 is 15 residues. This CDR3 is CASGRSGSSYNEQFF. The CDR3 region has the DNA TGTGCCAGCGGTCGTAGCGGGAGCTCCTACAATGAGCAGTTCTTC.